This T cell receptor (beta chain) was documented in a study of cytomegalovirus exposure and HLA in healthy donors. Study conclusions and caveats: Most TCRs appeared rarely, but some public TCRs recurred in many donors. Later analysis identified 15,000 to 20,000 TCR beta sequences associated with HLA alleles, using a false discovery rate threshold of 0.05.

The CDR3 is made up of 14 amino acids. V was clipped by 4 bases and J by 4 bases; unmatched bases: 6. Looked up from germline, CDR1 is SGHRS and CDR2 is YFSETQ. This PCR relied on a set of 60 Vbeta primers and 13 Jbeta primers. Here immunoSEQ multiplex PCR was the method, and the copy in TCRdb shows in-frame clones only, minus some. The repertoire table contains 45,000 to 65,000 clones. Remarks on this clone: The antigen is undetermined.

This clonotype originated in a man between 18 and 29 years old in good health and CMV-seropositive. The chain links TRBV5-1 to TRBJ2-7, with TRBD1 identical over 9 bases. Sequenced material: PBMCs. The CDR3 here is CASSGGQGLYEQYF. CDR3 nucleotides: TGCGCCAGCAGCGGGGGACAGGGACTATACGAGCAGTACTTC. The full variable domain, rest sourced from reference TRBV5-1 and TRBJ2-7, is KAGVTQTPRYLIKTRGQQVTLSCSPISGHRSVSWYQQTPGQGLQFLFEYFSETQRNKGNFPGRFSGRQFSNSRSEMNVSTLELGDSALYLCASSGGQGLYEQYFGPGTRLTVT.